The clone carrying this T cell receptor beta chain was found a few times. Its antigen is unknown. This record belongs to a study of metastatic and nonmetastatic thyroid tumors. Study in general: Repertoires from malignant and benign thyroid patients were compared across blood and tumor or nodule tissue.

Study-wide findings and caveats: It was reportedly found that TCR beta diversity was significantly higher in malignant thyroid tumors than in benign nodules, a difference seen in both blood and tumor samples.

Thyroid surgery was preceded by no treatment in any patient. The V segment lost 0 bases and the J segment 2 bases; nucleotides outside the gene matches: 3. Germline-derived CDR1 and CDR2 are SGHTA and FQGNSA. CDR3 length equals 17 residues. Original methodology: What underpinned the distant-metastasis classifier for papillary thyroid cancer was the set of CDR3 differences across clinicopathological groups. TCRdb re-clonotyped the PCR reads via MiXCR. In this record, the V and J calls reflect TCRdb's handling and not the investigators' own analysis. Of about 16,000 clones detected, 25% to 30% appear once; the ten largest clones hold 10% to 15%.

The sequence came from a male donor with papillary thyroid cancer or a benign thyroid nodule (not recorded which). Some clones in this sample may be carry-over from other donors' samples. Source material: tumor tissue. The chain uses TRBV7-2 and TRBJ2-1, with TRBD2 matching 11 bases. In DNA form, the CDR3 reads TGTGCCAGCAGCTTAGCGGGGACTAGCGGAACCTACAATGAGCAGTTCTTC. As protein: CASSLAGTSGTYNEQFF.